Shown below are 28 T cell receptor beta chains from a single sample sequenced in a study of blood T cell repertoires in COVID-19. Some clones are missing from TCRdb's copy, which holds only in-frame ones; the method was immunoSEQ multiplex PCR. The table shows fewer than 200,000 clones, with 80% to 90% occurring only once. The sequenced material came from peripheral blood. Every receptor here comes from a woman aged 70-85 years with COVID-19, enrolled during active disease.

The V and J genes are TRBV19 and TRBJ1-5; D gene ambiguous. V lost 2 bases to trimming and J lost 7 bases, with 12 bases between them. The CDR3 consists of 14 residues. Germline V gene data show CDR1 as LNHDA and CDR2 as SQIVND (reference sequence). The CDR3 DNA reads as TGTGCCAGTAGTATAATTGAGGGTACCCAGCCCCAGCATTTT. This codes for CASSIIEGTQPQHF.

The rearrangement links TRBV5-1 to TRBJ2-3, with TRBD1 as a possible D gene (6 bases). CDR1 is SGHRS, CDR2 YFSETQ, per germline. Between the trimmed V and J ends, which lost 4 bases and 0 bases, there was a span of 18 bases. CDR3 length equals 17 residues. Here the CDR3 DNA reads TGCGCCAGCAGCCCCAGCCTGAGACAGGAAAGCACAGATACGCAGTATTTT. Its translation is CASSPSLRQESTDTQYF.

J is TRBJ1-2 and V is TRBV5-6; 7 bases are a match to TRBD1. This CDR3 is 13 amino acids long. From germline, CDR1 is SGHDT and CDR2 YYEEEE. The V and J ends lost 0 bases and 7 bases, in that order; junction bases with no gene match: 3. In nucleotides, the CDR3 is TGTGCCAGCAGCTTGGAAGGGGGCGGTGGCTACACCTTC. It is translated as CASSLEGGGGYTF.

The rearrangement links TRBV4-1 to TRBJ1-4, with 10 positions matching TRBD1. The V and J ends lost 1 base and 8 bases, in that order; junction bases with no gene match: 10. CDR1 and CDR2 from the germline V gene are MGHRA and YSYEKL. The CDR3 extends over 17 amino acids. In DNA, the CDR3 is TGCGCCAGCAGCCAAGGACACCCGGACAGGGGGGGAGAAAAACTGTTTTTT. Amino acids: CASSQGHPDRGGEKLFF.

This chain joins TRBV4-3 and TRBJ2-5; TRBD1 aligns across 7 bases. This CDR3 is built from 14 residues. Germline V gives CDR1 LGHNA, CDR2 YSLEER. J gave up 5 bases and V 4 bases, and 7 bases lay outside the gene matches. This CDR3 is CASSPVMTGETQYF. In nucleotides, the CDR3 is TGCGCCAGCAGCCCCGTCATGACAGGGGAGACCCAGTACTTC.

The CDR3, as DNA: TGCAGTGTCACCTACAATGAGCAGTTCTTC. As protein: CSVTYNEQFF. The rearrangement uses TRBV20-1 and TRBJ2-1; D remains unclear. CDR1 and CDR2 from the germline V gene are DFQATT and SNEGSKA (reference sequence). The CDR3 consists of 10 residues. Between the trimmed V and J ends, which lost 7 bases and 2 bases, there was a span of 3 bases.

This rearrangement joins TRBV10-3 to TRBJ2-5; D is unresolved. Trimming shortened V by 0 bases and J by 1 base, and 12 bases separated the two germline ends. From germline, CDR1 is ENHRY and CDR2 SYGVKD. The CDR3 consists of 16 residues. CDR3 sequence reads: CAISESVVVRQETQYF. The CDR3 coding sequence is TGTGCCATCAGTGAGTCGGTGGTCGTGCGCCAAGAGACCCAGTACTTC.

This clone was counted once. This chain connects TRBV24-1 to TRBJ1-2; possible D gene TRBD1, 6 bases. The germline V gene encodes CDR1 KGHDR and CDR2 SFDVKD. Trimming shortened V by 0 bases and J by 4 bases, and 8 bases separated the two germline ends. This CDR3 region has 14 residues. This chain's CDR3 is CATSDLTGSYGYTF. Written as DNA, the CDR3 is TGTGCCACCAGTGATTTGACAGGGAGCTATGGCTACACCTTC.

The chain employs TRBV6-5 and TRBJ1-1, with 7 positions matching TRBD1. The CDR3 sequence is 13 residues long. The J segment lost 3 bases and the V segment lost 6 bases, leaving 4 bases of the junction unmatched. Germline CDR1 is MNHEY and CDR2 is SVGAGI. CDR3 coding DNA: TGTGCCAGCAGCAGGGGGTTGGACACTGAAGCTTTCTTT. Protein: CASSRGLDTEAFF.

The chain uses TRBV7-9 and TRBJ1-2; unclear D gene. The germline V and J ends were trimmed by 5 bases and 6 bases, with 16 bases remaining between them. The germline gives CDR1 SEHNR, CDR2 FQNEAQ (reference sequence). This CDR3 is 14 amino acids long. CDR3 in amino acids: CASSPREGVHGYTF. CDR3 nucleotides: TGTGCCAGCAGCCCGCGTGAGGGAGTTCATGGCTACACCTTC.

The chain has TRBV9 and TRBJ1-1; no clear D gene. Looked up from germline, CDR1 is SGDLS and CDR2 is YYNGEE. Trimming pared 2 bases from V and 1 base from J, leaving 9 bases between. The CDR3 spans 14 residues. The CDR3 coding sequence is TGTGCCAGCAGCGTTTTTGCGAGGAACACTGAAGCTTTCTTT. Its translation is CASSVFARNTEAFF.

The chain uses TRBV2 and TRBJ2-5; D is uncertain. V lost 3 bases and J lost 5, with 10 bases in between. Germline-derived CDR1 and CDR2 are SNHLY and FYNNEI. The length of the CDR3 is 13 residues. This CDR3 reads CASSDSGAETQYF. In DNA, the CDR3 is TGTGCCAGCAGTGACTCCGGTGCGGAGACCCAGTACTTC.

The rearrangement uses TRBV24-1 and TRBJ1-5; possibly TRBD1 for D (6 bases). V shed 3 bases and J shed 3 bases, with 8 bases lying between them. Germline lookup yields CDR1 KGHDR and CDR2 SFDVKD. CDR3 size: 14 residues. The CDR3 is CATSDTGPNQPQHF. The CDR3 DNA reads TGTGCCACCAGTGATACAGGGCCCAATCAGCCCCAGCATTTT.

The genes are TRBV5-1 and TRBJ2-1; D might be TRBD1 (6 bases). This CDR3 is built from 15 residues. Trimming stripped 4 bases from V and 0 bases from J, with 11 bases between. CDR1 SGHRS and CDR2 YFSETQ come from the germline V gene. This CDR3 is CASSEDRNSYNEQFF. The CDR3 DNA sequence: TGCGCCAGCAGCGAAGACAGGAACTCCTACAATGAGCAGTTCTTC. Full variable domain (rest looked up from reference TRBV5-1 and TRBJ2-1): KAGVTQTPRYLIKTRGQQVTLSCSPISGHRSVSWYQQTPGQGLQFLFEYFSETQRNKGNFPGRFSGRQFSNSRSEMNVSTLELGDSALYLCASSEDRNSYNEQFFGPGTRLTVL.

The chain recombines TRBV7-6 with TRBJ1-5, with 7 positions matching TRBD1. J lost 10 bases, V lost 5 bases, and 14 bases had no gene match. The germline gives CDR1 SGHVS, CDR2 FNYEAQ. The CDR3 is made up of 15 amino acids. The CDR3 spells CASSPIGTVVEPQHF. In DNA, the CDR3 is TGTGCCAGCAGCCCGATTGGGACAGTCGTTGAACCCCAGCATTTT.

The chain is built from TRBV28 and TRBJ2-1, with 8 positions matching TRBD2. The trim removed 4 bases at V and 0 bases at J, leaving 5 bases unmatched. This CDR3 spans 16 amino acids. CDR1 is MDHEN, CDR2 SYDVKM, per germline. Here the CDR3 reads CASSSPSGGSYNEQFF. The CDR3 DNA reads TGTGCCAGCAGTTCCCCAAGCGGGGGCTCCTACAATGAGCAGTTCTTC.

The gene calls are TRBV7-9 and TRBJ2-3, with D hard to call. This CDR3 has 18 residues. CDR1 SEHNR and CDR2 FQNEAQ come from the germline V gene (reference sequence). Trimming left V 0 bases short and J 0 bases short, with 16 bases between. Here the CDR3 reads CASSLARQADTSTDTQYF. The CDR3 bases are TGTGCCAGCAGCTTAGCGCGTCAAGCTGACACGAGCACAGATACGCAGTATTTT.

This sequence joins TRBV10-3 and TRBJ2-3, with 10 nucleotides matching TRBD2. With V trimmed by 1 base and J by 4 bases, 5 bases remained unmatched. The CDR3 runs 16 residues. The V gene's germline CDR1 is ENHRY and CDR2 SYGVKD. The CDR3 DNA reads as TGTGCCATCAGTGAGTTAGGGCTAGCGGGAGCAGATACGCAGTATTTT. As protein: CAISELGLAGADTQYF.

This sequence joins TRBV30 and TRBJ1-3; D is unresolved. CDR1 and CDR2 (germline): GTSNPN, SVGIG (reference sequence). The V end was cut by 3 bases, the J end by 7 bases, with 13 bases between. The CDR3 runs to 13 residues. The CDR3 spells CAWRSPSRNTIYF. The CDR3 bases are TGTGCCTGGAGGAGCCCGAGCCGGAACACCATATATTTT.

The V gene is TRBV30, the J gene TRBJ1-2, with D maybe TRBD1 (6 bases). Trimming took 7 bases from V and 3 from J, leaving 21 bases between them. Germline V gene data show CDR1 as GTSNPN and CDR2 as SVGIG (reference sequence). CDR3 size: 15 residues. The CDR3, as DNA: TGTGCCTCAAACCCCCCAGGGGACAATGACTATGGCTACACCTTC. Translation gives CASNPPGDNDYGYTF.

The chain links TRBV6-1 to TRBJ2-1, with unresolved D. The germline V and J ends were trimmed by 2 bases and 1 base, with 6 bases remaining between them. Per germline, CDR1 MNHNS and CDR2 SASEGT. CDR3 size: 14 residues. The CDR3 protein is CASSEPGSYNEQFF. Written as DNA, the CDR3 is TGTGCCAGCAGTGAACCAGGATCCTACAATGAGCAGTTCTTC.

The chain couples TRBV19 to TRBJ2-3; D is possibly TRBD2 (5 bases). Trimming took off 3 bases at V and 4 bases at J, with 14 bases between the two ends. The germline V gene encodes CDR1 LNHDA and CDR2 SQIVND (reference sequence). The CDR3 covers 15 residues. CDR3 sequence: CASSIGGRRPDTQYF. CDR3 nucleotide sequence: TGTGCCAGTAGTATCGGAGGCCGTAGACCAGATACGCAGTATTTT.

The chain uses TRBV9 and TRBJ1-1; 10 nucleotides match TRBD1. The CDR3 loop spans 15 amino acids. CDR1 is SGDLS and CDR2 is YYNGEE in the germline V gene. Losses at the gene ends were 3 bases for V and 0 bases for J; bases not matched to a gene: 2. CDR3 in DNA: TGTGCCAGCAGCGCCGGGACAGGGGTGAACACTGAAGCTTTCTTT. It encodes CASSAGTGVNTEAFF.

This clone appeared once. The chain combines TRBV3-1 (or the pseudogene TRBV3-2) with TRBJ2-1; TRBD2 matches 9 bases. Per the germline V gene, CDR1 is LGHDT and CDR2 is YNNKEL (reference sequence). The CDR3 covers 16 residues. The trim removed 1 base at V and 5 bases at J, leaving 6 bases unmatched. CDR3 protein: CASSQVTLAGHNEQFF. The CDR3 coding sequence is TGTGCCAGCAGCCAAGTCACGCTAGCGGGACACAATGAGCAGTTCTTC.

Here the CDR3 reads CATSVITSGRNEQFF. In nucleotides, the CDR3 is TGTGCCACCAGTGTAATAACTAGCGGGAGGAATGAGCAGTTCTTC. The chain recombines TRBV24-1 with TRBJ2-1, with TRBD2 matching over 12 bases. V trimming: 5 bases; J trimming: 7 bases; junction bases outside the gene matches: 5. The CDR3 contains 15 residues. The germline V gene encodes CDR1 KGHDR and CDR2 SFDVKD.

This chain's CDR3 is CASSILADTQYF. CDR3 DNA sequence: TGTGCCAGCAGCATTCTAGCGGATACGCAGTATTTT. The J gene is TRBJ2-3, the V gene TRBV6-2 or TRBV6-3, with TRBD2 as a possible D gene (6 bases). The germline V gene encodes CDR1 MNHEY and CDR2 SVGEGT. Trimming took 6 bases from V and 6 from J, leaving 10 bases between them. The CDR3 loop spans 12 amino acids.

The CDR3 bases are TGTGCCTGGAGTGTACAGGAAGACACTGAAGCTTTCTTT. Amino acid sequence: CAWSVQEDTEAFF. The rearrangement joins TRBV30 to TRBJ1-1, with D perhaps TRBD1 (5 bases). There are 13 residues in the CDR3. The V end lost 0 bases, the J end lost 3 bases, and 8 bases lay between the germline ends. CDR1 and CDR2 from the germline V gene are GTSNPN and SVGIG (reference sequence).

The CDR3 nucleotides read TGTGCCAGCAGCGCGCAACAGGGCACCTACAATGAGCAGTTCTTC. This sequence encodes CASSAQQGTYNEQFF. V gene TRBV9 combines with J gene TRBJ2-1, with D possibly matching TRBD1 (6 bases). Germline CDR1 reads SGDLS; CDR2 reads YYNGEE. Between the trimmed V and J ends, which lost 3 bases and 2 bases, there was a span of 12 bases. The CDR3 is made up of 15 amino acids.